The clone carrying this TCR beta chain has just one count. No more than 2 weeks before study entry, exposed participants had met a case of COVID-19. V lost 3 bases, J lost 7 bases, and 4 bases stayed unmatched. Germline CDR1 and CDR2: SGHDN and FVKESK. This CDR3 comprises 15 residues. The source of the sample is a study of blood T cell repertoires in COVID-19. Sequencing was performed with immunoSEQ multiplex PCR; in TCRdb, only in-frame clones are kept and a portion is missing. The sample yields about 300,000 clones, 85% seen once. This chain uses TRBV14 with TRBJ1-6; 9 bases are a match to TRBD1. The TCR sequence derives from a woman in her 30s who had been exposed to COVID-19. Sequenced material: PBMCs or T cells enriched from blood (not recorded which). CDR3 nucleotide sequence: TGTGCCAGCAGCCAGACAGGGGGGGGGAATTCACCCCTCCACTTT. Its translation: CASSQTGGGNSPLHF. Using reference TRBV14 and TRBJ1-6 for the parts outside the CDR3, the full variable domain is EAGVTQFPSHSVIEKGQTVTLRCDPISGHDNLYWYRRVMGKEIKFLLHFVKESKQDESGMPNNRFLAERTGGTYSTLKVQPAELEDSGVYFCASSQTGGGNSPLHFGNGTRLTVT.